This entry concerns a single T cell receptor beta chain. Its recognized antigen is unknown. No clone much larger than this one lies a single base away; base qualities are absent. The data were obtained in a study of cytomegalovirus exposure and HLA in healthy donors (dated by TCRdb to about 2017). Notes on the research overall: According to an earlier analysis of a few hundred of the donors, 200 million or so T cells yielded roughly 110 million unique TCR beta sequences and about 280 Gb of sequence data. Around 330 gigabases of sequencing data and around 85 million unique TCR sequences made up an early release that covered several hundred HLA-typed donors. Of the roughly 400 genotyped donors, about 80% fell in the genetic ancestry cluster associated with self-reported Caucasian donors. The study aimed to test whether cataloging public T cell receptors could reveal signatures of past pathogen exposure. The study profiled the T cell repertoires of hundreds of subjects by immunosequencing and related them to cytomegalovirus serostatus. Besides the first cohort of about 730 subjects, a separate validation cohort made up of around 120 different subjects was used. To predict cytomegalovirus infection status, the study combined high-throughput TCR immunosequencing, statistical association of individual TCRs with disease status, and machine learning. A later analysis re-examined previously published TCR beta repertoires from just over 650 donors and added high-resolution HLA genotyping to investigate patterns of TCR occurrence. Rather than drawing on any new phenotypic data, the later analysis identified candidate immune exposures from TCR beta sequences and the way those sequences occurred across donors. In an earlier analysis of about 590 of the donors, high-throughput TCR beta sequencing was used to judge whether each TCR beta V gene segment behaved as functional or pseudogenic. Donor age, sex, ethnicity and CMV serostatus were compiled together with the repertoire data. A later genetic analysis took genome-wide SNP genotypes for about three fifths of the 666 donors and used that subset as a discovery cohort. All discovery cohort repertoires had been generated using a single sequencing platform. HLA typing included class I and class II loci at four-digit resolution. Typing coverage differed by locus: A, B, C, DRB1 and DQB1 were typed in roughly 620-630 donors, DQA1 in about 560, DPA1 in around 610, and DPB1 in 400 to 480. Five DR-DQ haplotypes were handled as single units for association and clustering, since linkage in the cohort was strong. On average, 235,054 unique TCR beta nucleotide sequences were sequenced per donor among 398 genotyped donors of the cohort, with 15% to 20% of those sequences being non-productive. Broader findings and caveats from the paper: A further reported finding was that TCR beta sequences accurately predicted the HLA-A and HLA-B alleles for most subjects in the first cohort. Most CMV-associated TCR beta chains appeared to be HLA-restricted in a later analysis, and the HLA associations seemed to be driven largely by CMV exposure. In both the original and validation cohorts, the classifier was reported to diagnose cytomegalovirus status with high specificity and sensitivity. The presence/absence analyses assumed that sequencing depth was roughly uniform across donors, and that assumption may not be true. This cohort had only TCR beta chains sequenced, and the lack of alpha or paired-chain data limited which features could be detected. Specific HLA alleles were associated with some 15,000 TCR beta sequences at a false discovery rate of 0.05 in a later analysis. In a later analysis, the rate of TCR association differed among HLA loci, with DRB1 alleles having the most associated TCRs and HLA-C alleles having the fewest. In vitro tests confirmed that a few of the cytomegalovirus-associated TCR beta chains recognize cytomegalovirus antigens. A later genetic analysis associated a missense DCLRE1C variant with V-gene and J-gene trimming of TCR beta chains, and an independent cohort replicated the association. Compared with the approximately 670-donor mean, donors in an Asian-associated ancestry cluster had fewer N-insertions in productive TCRs, according to a later genetic analysis. A cluster of highly shared sequence variants was judged likely to represent a technical artifact of the sequencing pipeline. The only immune exposure information available for the cohort was CMV serostatus. Strong co-occurrence of HLA alleles, especially DR and DQ, made assigning TCR associations to individual alleles difficult. In an earlier analysis of about 550 of the donors, most TCR beta V segments were observed in productive rearrangements about 87% or about 30% of the time, broadly matching IMGT annotations. Because the 87-base-pair reads could not distinguish some IMGT-functional V segments, including TRBV6-2 and TRBV6-3, those segments were excluded. A later analysis reported that several top co-occurrence clusters appeared linked to parvovirus B19, influenza, CMV and Epstein-Barr virus. Correlated functional status among segregating V segments might reflect linkage disequilibrium, but an unknown experimental factor could not be ruled out. The earlier analysis of almost 600 of the donors excluded roughly 17 rarely observed V segments, including chromosome 9 orphons, because counts were too low. Compared with equally common non-associated chains, HLA-associated TCR beta chains in a later analysis were more clonally expanded and had lower generation probabilities. Most TCR sequences were observed very rarely across donors, whereas some public TCRs were present in many individuals. The authors suggested that the approach could potentially be extended to other disease states and immunological phenotypes. The study listed approximately 160 TCR beta chains as associated with cytomegalovirus. Because HLA typing was missing for some donors at each locus, association tests included only the typed subset.

To prepare the library, the immunoSEQ multiplex PCR assay was applied. A mixture of 60 forward primers for TCR Vbeta segments and 13 reverse primers for TCR Jbeta segments was used in the multiplex PCR. The CDR3 region of rearranged TCR beta genes was amplified from genomic DNA with a multiplex PCR assay. On the Illumina HiSeq System, the amplified TCR beta libraries were sequenced as 87-base-pair reads. For the original study's pipeline: In a later analysis, approximately 74 million unique TCR beta chains were counted across the 666 repertoires, and roughly 11 million of these chains were shared by at least two donors. Raw reads were error-corrected and collapsed into unique sequences by a nearest-neighbor algorithm in which closely related sequences were merged to remove PCR and sequencing errors. Alignment of CDR3 sequences to IMGT reference sequences was used to assign V, D and J gene segments. For a sequence to be retained, a match of at least six nucleotides was required to both a V gene segment and a J gene segment. A rearrangement was called productive if the CDR3 had no stop codons and remained in frame with V and J, and every other rearrangement was called non-productive. CDR3 was defined by IMGT convention, running from the second conserved V-encoded cysteine to the conserved J-encoded phenylalanine. In an earlier analysis of roughly 580 of the donors, sequences lacking an unambiguous match to a single V gene segment were excluded. An earlier analysis of a few hundred of the donors called V segments functional above 56.7% productive rearrangements and segregating when the between-donor standard deviation exceeded 5%. A statistical classification framework was built for diagnosing cytomegalovirus status from the catalog of TCR beta chain sequences. V and J gene assignment, in a later analysis, came from comparing TCR nucleotide sequences with IMGT/GENE-DB human TR gene sequences. Using the TCRdist pipeline, a later analysis assigned CDR3 sequences along with most-parsimonious VDJ recombination scenarios. In a later analysis, each TCR beta chain was defined by its CDR3 amino acid sequence together with its V-gene family, and reads without a unique V-gene family were excluded. As a way to deal with suspected cross-contamination and a sequencing artifact, a later analysis dropped roughly 600 nucleotide sequences that were highly shared and had low generation probability. In a later analysis, a clonal expansion index for each public chain was calculated from normalized within-repertoire ranks of inferred template counts. A later analysis computed generation probabilities with a VDJ recombination model fitted to out-of-frame rearrangements, and checked the results against IGoR. In a later analysis, TCR-TCR, TCR-HLA and TCR-CMV co-occurrence was scored with hypergeometric tests, and a repertoire-size bias correction was applied to TCR pairs. To estimate false discovery rates, a later analysis permuted the HLA or CMV assignments 20 times. In a later analysis, co-occurring TCRs were grouped using DBSCAN, with TCRdist sequence similarity added in when clustering inside HLA-allele-positive subsets. For co-occurrence clustering, repertoires with fewer than 30,000 or more than 120,000 public chains were excluded, along with four or five repertoires with anomalous nucleotide sharing. TCRdb took this table from immuneACCESS and kept in-frame rearrangements with V and J called. Such tables lack part of the clones; where checked against another copy, unresolved V genes explain under half of the gap, and the rest is unexplained. From that table come the V and J calls and clone size; the DNA was used to work out D and trimming. This sample has about 130,000 clones in its table, and roughly 80% of those were observed once. Of the sample, around 1.3% is held by the ten largest clones.

The cohort was made up of approximately 670 healthy bone marrow donors. All cohort members were sampled while nominally healthy, although unrecorded immune exposures were likely present. The donor tested CMV seronegative, placing the donor among the 300 to 400 seronegative members of the cohort. Each donor provided a peripheral blood sample, and peripheral blood mononuclear cells were used for TCR beta sequencing. The Qiagen DNeasy Blood Extraction Kit was used to extract genomic DNA from the blood cell samples. The CDR3 spans 14 residues, from the cysteine through the phenylalanine. The kept DNA is CDR3 alone, 42 bases in frame from the first base. Trimming removed 5 bases from V and 2 bases from J, leaving 12 bases between the germline ends. CDR1 and CDR2 (SGHTA, FQGTGA) derive from the germline V gene.

The chain is made from TRBV7-3 and TRBJ1-2; the D gene remains uncertain. The source of this sequence is a female donor in good health and CMV-seronegative. The sequenced sample was PBMCs. Here the CDR3 is given as CASSPTAENYGYTF. At the DNA level, the sequence is TGTGCCAGCAGCCCAACGGCGGAGAACTATGGCTACACCTTC.